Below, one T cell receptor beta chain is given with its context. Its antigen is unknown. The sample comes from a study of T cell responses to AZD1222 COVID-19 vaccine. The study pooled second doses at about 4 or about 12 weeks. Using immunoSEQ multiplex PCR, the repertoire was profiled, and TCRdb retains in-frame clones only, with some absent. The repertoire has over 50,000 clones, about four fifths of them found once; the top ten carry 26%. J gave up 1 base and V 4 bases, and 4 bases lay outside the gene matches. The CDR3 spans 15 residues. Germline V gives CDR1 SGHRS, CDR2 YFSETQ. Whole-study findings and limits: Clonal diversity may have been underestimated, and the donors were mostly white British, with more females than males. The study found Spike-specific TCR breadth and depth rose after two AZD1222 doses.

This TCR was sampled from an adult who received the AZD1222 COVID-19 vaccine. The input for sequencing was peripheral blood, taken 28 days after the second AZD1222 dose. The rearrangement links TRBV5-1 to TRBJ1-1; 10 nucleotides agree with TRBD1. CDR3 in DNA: TGCGCCAGCAGCCCGTGGACAGGGGGGAACACTGAAGCTTTCTTT. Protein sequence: CASSPWTGGNTEAFF.